The 5 T cell receptor beta chains listed next were all sequenced from one sample in a study of T cells in narcolepsy. The repertoire was sequenced with immunoSEQ multiplex PCR; TCRdb's copy has only in-frame clones and lacks some. The table lists some 25,000 clones, more than 80% of them singletons. The sequenced sample was CD45RA- memory CD4+ T cells from PBMCs. Receptors were obtained from a human donor with narcolepsy.

This clone was seen a single time. This chain connects TRBV2 to TRBJ2-3; D is perhaps TRBD2 (6 bases). In germline, CDR1 is SNHLY, CDR2 FYNNEI. The germline V and J ends were trimmed by 7 bases and 4 bases, with 21 bases remaining between them. CDR3 length equals 16 residues. The chain's CDR3 is CASTIPPAGIPDTQYF. The CDR3 bases are TGTGCCAGCACAATACCTCCGGCGGGAATCCCAGATACGCAGTATTTT.

The chain employs TRBV18 and TRBJ2-1; TRBD2 agrees at 13 bases. CDR1 is KGHSH and CDR2 is LQKENI in the germline V gene. The J segment lost 9 bases and the V segment lost 0 bases, leaving 5 bases of the junction unmatched. The CDR3 loop spans 16 amino acids. The CDR3 loop is CASSPPGLAGLAEQFF. CDR3 in DNA: TGTGCCAGCTCACCACCGGGACTAGCGGGATTGGCTGAGCAGTTCTTC.

About this clone: The junction departs from the called germline gene at one end, perhaps through a read error. The chain couples TRBV6-1 to TRBJ1-1; the D gene is possibly TRBD1 (5 bases). The CDR3 runs 15 residues. Germline CDR1 MNHNS, CDR2 SASEGT. In nucleotides, the CDR3 is TGTGCCAGCAGCGACGTGGCCTGGGGTGGGACTGAAGCCTTCTTT. Protein product: CASSDVAWGGTEAFF.

This clone was counted a few times. The chain carries TRBV9 and TRBJ1-1; the D is unclear. V gave up 4 bases and J gave up 3 bases, with 13 bases separating them. There are 14 residues in the CDR3. The V gene's germline CDR1 is SGDLS and CDR2 YYNGEE. The CDR3 loop is CASSLEVFDTEAFF. The CDR3, as DNA: TGTGCCAGCAGCCTCGAGGTCTTCGACACTGAAGCTTTCTTT. The whole variable domain, filled in from reference TRBV9 and TRBJ1-1, reads DSGVTQTPKHLITATGQRVTLRCSPRSGDLSVYWYQQSLDQGLQFLIQYYNGEERAKGNILERFSAQQFPDLHSELNLSSLELGDSALYFCASSLEVFDTEAFFGQGTRLTVV.

The chain is built from TRBV2 and TRBJ1-3; TRBD1 matches at 8 bases. The CDR3 is made up of 15 amino acids. Germline V lookup: CDR1 SNHLY, CDR2 FYNNEI. After removal of 3 bases from V and 0 bases from J, the junction contained 1 base not matched to a gene. In nucleotides, the CDR3 is TGTGCCAGCAGTGAGGGACAGGCCTCTGGAAACACCATATATTTT. Translation gives CASSEGQASGNTIYF.